Listed below are T cell receptor beta chains from one sample, sequenced in a study of regulatory T cells in long-lasting Graves disease. TCRdb used MiXCR to reprocess the multiplex PCR reads, holding one entry per CDR3 protein. This sample has under 500,000 distinct CDR3 sequences, with less than 25% found just once. The specimen comprised peripheral blood mononuclear cells (PBMCs), sampled when the disease was refractory, from a patient treated with antithyroid drugs. The receptors originated from a female donor with Graves disease. CDR3s include the opening cysteine and the closing phenylalanine or tryptophan. D genes are given only for firm matches. Not every row has a clone size; where given, it reads once, few, many or a size class.

TRBJ2-7	few	TRBV7-9	.	TGTGCCAGCAGGTATAGCTCCTACGAGCAGTACTTC	CASRYSSYEQYF
TRBJ2-7	.	TRBV28	TRBD1	TGTGCCAGCAGCCCCGGACAGGGAAACGAGCAGTACTTC	CASSPGQGNEQYF
TRBJ1-2	few	TRBV20-1	.	TGCAGTGCTAGAGATAGAGGACAGATAACCTATGGCTACACCTTC	CSARDRGQITYGYTF
TRBJ2-7	.	TRBV14	.	TGTGCCAGCAGCCAAGTCTGGGACGGTCCTTTATCAGAGCAGTACTTC	CASSQVWDGPLSEQYF
TRBJ1-2	many	TRBV27	TRBD1	TGTGCCAGCCTGCCGAGGGGGCGCTTGGGCTATGGCTACACCTTC	CASLPRGRLGYGYTF
TRBJ1-1	.	TRBV7-9	.	TGTGCCAGCAGCGAATGGGACACTGAAGCTTTCTTT	CASSEWDTEAFF
TRBJ2-7	.	TRBV19	.	TGTGCCAGTAGTATAGATACCGGGACAAGTCAAATCTTC	CASSIDTGTSQIF
TRBJ2-7	few	TRBV5-1	.	TGCGCCAGCAGCTTGGAACGGACCAACCCCTACGAGCAGTACTTC	CASSLERTNPYEQYF
TRBJ1-3	few	TRBV20-1	.	TGCAGTGCTGAGGAGCGCTCTGGAAACACCATATATTTT	CSAEERSGNTIYF
TRBJ2-7	many	TRBV6-1	.	TGTGCCAGCAGGCGGGACCACCTCGGTACCGAGCAGTACTTC	CASRRDHLGTEQYF
TRBJ2-7	.	TRBV10-3	.	TGTGCCATCAGTGAGGGGGCTGAGGCTATGAAAGTGGAGCAGTACTTC	CAISEGAEAMKVEQYF
TRBJ1-5	many	TRBV7-2	.	TGTGCCAGCAGCCGCATACAGGGTGCCAATCAGCCCCAGCATTTT	CASSRIQGANQPQHF
TRBJ1-5	few	TRBV6-1	TRBD1	TGTGCCAGCAGCCCGGGACAGGGGCCGCCCCAGCATTTT	CASSPGQGPPQHF
TRBJ1-3	few	TRBV7-8	.	TGTGCCAGCAGCTTAGACCTAAGCTCTGGAAACACCATATATTTT	CASSLDLSSGNTIYF
TRBJ2-5	many	TRBV20-1	.	TGCAGTGCTAGGGACAGCGGGCGAGGTCAGGAGACCCAGTACTTC	CSARDSGRGQETQYF
TRBJ1-4	.	TRBV7-8	TRBD1	TGTGCCAGCAGCTCGTGGACAGGGAGGAATGAAAAACTGTTTTTT	CASSSWTGRNEKLFF
TRBJ1-6	.	TRBV9	TRBD1	TGTGCCAGCAGCGACCCGGGACAGGGGGGAGGGTCACCCCTCCACTTT	CASSDPGQGGGSPLHF